Shown below are 26 T cell receptor beta chains from a single sample sequenced in a study of response to subunit inactivated influenza vaccine. TCRdb used MiXCR to reprocess the RT-PCR reads, holding one entry per CDR3 protein. The table includes 500,000 to 750,000 distinct CDR3 sequences, around 15% detected once. The sample consisted of PBMCs from blood, taken 11 to 12 days after vaccination. These receptors were taken from a man in his fifties or sixties who received an inactivated influenza vaccine.

The gene calls are TRBV10-1 and TRBJ1-1; D not certain. The CDR3 sequence is 15 residues long. Germline assignment: CDR1 WNHNN and CDR2 SYGVQD (reference sequence). Trimming stripped 6 bases from V and 0 bases from J, with 14 bases between. In nucleotides, the CDR3 is TGCGCCAGCAGGCCCGGGCGGGGAATGAACACTGAAGCTTTCTTT. Encoded protein: CASRPGRGMNTEAFF.

V and J are TRBV21-1 and TRBJ2-7; the table's D call TRBD1 went unverified against the DNA. TRBV21-1 is given as a pseudogene. The CDR3 consists of 20 residues. DNA of the CDR3: TGTGCCAGCAGCAAAGTCCAGGGGGATCGACGGGACAGGGGGTGGTACGAGCAGTACTTC. Translation: CASSKVQGDRRDRGWYEQYF.

V gene TRBV12-3 or TRBV12-4 combines with J gene TRBJ2-2, with TRBD1 identical over 7 bases. The CDR3 sequence is 17 residues long. V shed 7 bases, J shed 1 base, and the junction held 12 bases outside the gene matches. In DNA form, the CDR3 reads TGTGCCAGCAATCATCAGCAAGGGGGCCGGAACACCGGGGAGCTGTTTTTT. Residues: CASNHQQGGRNTGELFF.

In its sample, this clonotype was seen a few times. The chain carries TRBV3-1 and TRBJ1-6; tentatively, D is TRBD1 (6 bases). Trimming removed 3 bases from V and 18 bases from J, with 18 bases in between. The CDR3 has 13 amino acids. Germline V lookup: CDR1 LGHDT, CDR2 YNNKEL (reference sequence). The CDR3 here is CASSQGLDGRGHF. CDR3 DNA: TGTGCCAGCAGCCAGGGTTTGGACGGCAGGGGCCACTTT.

This sequence joins TRBV3-1 and TRBJ2-2, with 8 bases lining up with TRBD2. This CDR3 comprises 16 residues. V shed 4 bases and J 6 bases; nucleotides not matched to a gene: 10. The germline gives CDR1 LGHDT, CDR2 YNNKEL (reference sequence). CDR3 sequence reads: CASSRTGTRLAGELFF. CDR3 nucleotide sequence: TGTGCCAGCAGCCGGACCGGGACTAGACTCGCCGGGGAGCTGTTTTTT.

The gene calls are TRBV28 and TRBJ2-2, with 8 bases that match TRBD1. Per the germline V gene, CDR1 is MDHEN and CDR2 is SYDVKM. With 6 bases clipped from V and 5 bases from J, the junction kept 5 bases outside the gene matches. This CDR3 is 14 amino acids long. The CDR3 loop is CASRWTGRTGELFF. The CDR3 DNA follows: TGTGCCAGCAGGTGGACAGGGAGGACCGGGGAGCTGTTTTTT.

The chain couples TRBV3-1 to TRBJ2-1; 8 bases fit TRBD2. This CDR3 contains 17 residues. The germline gives CDR1 LGHDT, CDR2 YNNKEL (reference sequence). Trimming cost V 8 bases and J 0 bases; bases outside gene matches: 12. CDR3 nucleotide sequence: TGTGCCAGCCGGGGCCTAGCGGGTAGGAGCTCCTACAATGAGCAGTTCTTC. It is translated as CASRGLAGRSSYNEQFF.

This clonotype turned up a few times. The chain joins TRBV27 to TRBJ2-1, with D tentatively TRBD1 or TRBD2 (5 bases each). Trimming removed 2 bases at V and 4 bases at J, with 12 bases between. Germline lookup yields CDR1 MNHEY and CDR2 SMNVEV (reference sequence). The CDR3 extends over 15 amino acids. CDR3 amino acids: CASSLGVGGYNEQFF. DNA for the CDR3: TGTGCCAGCAGTTTAGGGGTTGGGGGTTACAATGAGCAGTTCTTC.

This clonotype was counted a few times. The chain employs TRBV5-1 and TRBJ2-3; D is undetermined. There are 11 residues in the CDR3. Trimming stripped 4 bases from V and 8 bases from J, with 8 bases between. The germline gives CDR1 SGHRS, CDR2 YFSETQ. Here the CDR3 reads CASSAVGTQYF. In nucleotides, the CDR3 is TGCGCCAGCAGCGCGGTTGGTACGCAGTATTTT.

This clonotype was counted many times. The gene calls are TRBV12-3 or TRBV12-4 and TRBJ1-1; TRBD1 might be the D (6 bases). V was trimmed by 7 bases and J by 9 bases, leaving 12 bases between them. This CDR3 is built from 11 residues. The DNA for the CDR3 is TGTGCCAGCACCCTGGGACAAAAAGCTTTCTTT. It specifies CASTLGQKAFF.

This clonotype occurred a few times. V and J are TRBV7-8 and TRBJ1-5; D unresolved. The germline CDR1 and CDR2 sequences are SGHVS and FQNEAQ. The CDR3 is made up of 16 amino acids. Trimming removed 2 bases at V and 0 bases at J, with 11 bases between. CDR3 amino acids: CASSLRTRSSNQPQHF. CDR3 sequence (DNA): TGTGCCAGCAGCTTAAGGACTAGGTCTAGCAATCAGCCCCAGCATTTT.

This chain joins TRBV15 and TRBJ2-5; 15 bases align to TRBD2. The CDR3 has 16 amino acids. Germline assignment: CDR1 LNHNV and CDR2 YYDKDF (reference sequence). V was pared by 0 bases and J by 9 bases, with 5 bases of the junction left unmatched. Here the CDR3 reads CATSRDIGLAGGAQYF. CDR3 sequence (DNA): TGTGCCACCAGCAGAGATATCGGACTAGCGGGAGGGGCCCAGTACTTC.

This clonotype was seen a handful of times. The chain uses TRBV4-3 and TRBJ2-1; TRBD2 aligns across 11 bases. CDR3 length equals 16 residues. Germline V gene sequence: CDR1 LGHNA, CDR2 YSLEER. Trimming took 0 bases from V and 7 from J; bases not matched to a gene: 5. CDR3 sequence: CASSQESSGRRNEQFF. CDR3 nucleotide sequence: TGCGCCAGCAGCCAAGAATCTAGCGGGAGGCGGAATGAGCAGTTCTTC.

The V call is TRBV6-1, the J call TRBJ2-7, with a weak D call TRBD1 (6 bases). Germline CDR1 MNHNS, CDR2 SASEGT. Trimming pared 6 bases from V and 0 bases from J, leaving 18 bases between. This CDR3 has 16 residues. The DNA for the CDR3 is TGTGCCAGCAGCATGGGCCCGACAGGCCCCTCCTACGAGCAGTACTTC. The encoded protein is CASSMGPTGPSYEQYF.

This clonotype turned up a few times. The chain has TRBV9 and TRBJ2-3; the match to TRBD2 covers 9 bases. The germline V gene encodes CDR1 SGDLS and CDR2 YYNGEE. V shed 4 bases, J shed 0 bases, and the junction held 9 bases outside the gene matches. The length of the CDR3 is 17 residues. CDR3 nucleotide sequence: TGTGCCAGCAGCCCCCGGGGTAGCGGGAGTAGCACAGATACGCAGTATTTT. Its protein product is CASSPRGSGSSTDTQYF.

In DNA, the CDR3 is TGCAGCGTTGTGGGGGGTAAAACCGGGGAGCTGTTTTTT. It yields the protein CSVVGGKTGELFF. The genes are TRBV29-1 and TRBJ2-2; D is possibly TRBD2 (6 bases). Trimming removed 4 bases from V and 5 bases from J, with 11 bases in between. Germline V lookup: CDR1 SQVTM, CDR2 ANQGSEA. The length of the CDR3 is 13 residues.

This clonotype turned up a few times. CDR3 DNA: TGTGCCAGCAGTTCTCCAGGGGGGATATACGAGCAGTACTTC. Translation gives CASSSPGGIYEQYF. J is TRBJ2-7 and V is TRBV28; D possibly corresponds to TRBD1 (7 bases). Looked up from germline, CDR1 is MDHEN and CDR2 is SYDVKM. The CDR3 consists of 14 residues. The V gene lost 4 bases and the J gene lost 4 bases, with 14 bases spanning the gap.

V is TRBV29-1 and J is TRBJ2-6; 7 nucleotides align to TRBD2. Germline loops: CDR1 SQVTM, CDR2 ANQGSEA. This CDR3 spans 17 amino acids. V lost 6 bases, J lost 0 bases, and 11 bases stayed unmatched. The CDR3 spells CSVRDYTSFSGANVLTF. The CDR3 DNA sequence: TGCAGCGTCCGGGACTACACATCCTTCTCTGGGGCCAACGTCCTGACTTTC. Looking up the rest from reference TRBV29-1 and TRBJ2-6 gives the full variable domain: SAVISQKPSRDICQRGTSLTIQCQVDSQVTMMFWYRQQPGQSLTLIATANQGSEATYESGFVIDKFPISRPNLTFSTLTVSNMSPEDSSIYLCSVRDYTSFSGANVLTFGAGSRLTVL.

V gene TRBV29-1 combines with J gene TRBJ2-2, with D hard to call. V was cut by 2 bases and J by 4 bases, with 11 bases left in between. The CDR3 length is 14 residues. Germline lookup yields CDR1 SQVTM and CDR2 ANQGSEA. CDR3 region: CSVEPRLGTGELFF. The CDR3 DNA reads as TGCAGCGTTGAACCAAGATTGGGCACCGGGGAGCTGTTTTTT.

The table lists this clonotype with many counts. The gene calls are TRBV29-1 and TRBJ2-7, with TRBD2 as a possible D gene (5 bases). V shed 5 bases and J shed 7 bases, with 15 bases lying between them. Germline values: CDR1 SQVTM, CDR2 ANQGSEA. The CDR3 consists of 12 residues. CDR3 amino acids: CSVKDQTGEQYF. CDR3 DNA sequence: TGCAGCGTTAAGGACCAAACGGGAGAGCAGTACTTC.

The gene calls are TRBV2 and TRBJ2-1; TRBD2 agrees at 11 bases. J gave up 14 bases and V 4 bases, and 10 bases lay outside the gene matches. This CDR3 is built from 14 residues. Germline V gene data show CDR1 as SNHLY and CDR2 as FYNNEI. CDR3 residues: CASSARLAGRPKFF. CDR3 DNA: TGTGCCAGCAGTGCCCGACTAGCGGGACGCCCCAAGTTCTTC.

The chain links TRBV20-1 to TRBJ2-3; D possibly matches TRBD1 or TRBD2 (6 bases each). CDR3 size: 14 residues. The germline V gene has CDR1 DFQATT and CDR2 SNEGSKA (reference sequence). Trimming pared 5 bases from V and 2 bases from J, leaving 14 bases between. CDR3 loop: CSAPVPGATDTQYF. As DNA, the CDR3 is TGCAGTGCTCCGGTCCCGGGGGCCACAGATACGCAGTATTTT.

The V and J genes are TRBV20-1 and TRBJ2-1; 9 bases agree with TRBD2. The germline CDR1 and CDR2 sequences are DFQATT and SNEGSKA (reference sequence). V lost 4 bases, J lost 9 bases, and 7 bases stayed unmatched. This CDR3 is 13 amino acids long. Here the CDR3 reads CSATVAGVSEQFF. DNA of the CDR3: TGCAGTGCTACGGTAGCGGGGGTTTCTGAGCAGTTCTTC.

The rearrangement uses TRBV3-1 and TRBJ2-5; the match to TRBD2 covers 10 bases. Germline CDR1 LGHDT, CDR2 YNNKEL (reference sequence). The ends lost 0 bases at V and 0 bases at J; junction bases unmatched: 10. There are 19 residues in the CDR3. This CDR3 reads CASSQDIRLAGAYQETQYF. The CDR3 nucleotides read TGTGCCAGCAGCCAAGATATTCGTCTAGCGGGGGCATACCAAGAGACCCAGTACTTC.

The chain combines TRBV5-5 with TRBJ2-7; 7 nucleotides align to TRBD1. CDR1 SGHKS and CDR2 YYEKEE come from the germline V gene (reference sequence). The CDR3 spans 16 residues. V trimming: 0 bases; J trimming: 12 bases; junction bases outside the gene matches: 18. CDR3 in DNA: TGTGCCAGCAGCTTGGCCCAAATTGGGACAGCCTACGGGGTGTACTTC. Its protein is CASSLAQIGTAYGVYF.

In its sample, this clonotype was seen once. The chain is built from TRBV30 and TRBJ2-7; either TRBD1 or TRBD2 may supply D (5 bases each). This CDR3 contains 14 residues. Germline V CDR1 and CDR2: GTSNPN, SVGIG (reference sequence). Between the trimmed V and J ends, which lost 2 bases and 1 base, there was a span of 12 bases. This CDR3 is CAWSYGGYSYEQYF. The DNA for the CDR3 is TGTGCCTGGAGTTATGGGGGTTATTCCTACGAGCAGTACTTC.